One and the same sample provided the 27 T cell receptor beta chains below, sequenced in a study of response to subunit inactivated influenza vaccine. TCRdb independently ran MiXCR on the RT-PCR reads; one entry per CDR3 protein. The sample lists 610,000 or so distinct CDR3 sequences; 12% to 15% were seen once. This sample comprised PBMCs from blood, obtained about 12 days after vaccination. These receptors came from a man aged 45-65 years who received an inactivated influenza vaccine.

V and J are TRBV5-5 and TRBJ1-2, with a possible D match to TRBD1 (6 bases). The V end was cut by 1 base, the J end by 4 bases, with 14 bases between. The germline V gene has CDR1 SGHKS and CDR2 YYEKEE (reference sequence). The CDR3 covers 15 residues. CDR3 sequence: CASSLSGTTIYGYTF. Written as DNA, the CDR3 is TGTGCCAGCAGCTTGTCTGGGACAACAATCTATGGCTACACCTTC.

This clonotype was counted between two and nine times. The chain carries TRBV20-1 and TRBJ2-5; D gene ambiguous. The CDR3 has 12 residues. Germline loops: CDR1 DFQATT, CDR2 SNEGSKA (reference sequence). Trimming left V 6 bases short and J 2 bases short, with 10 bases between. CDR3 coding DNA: TGCAGTGCCCGACGGAGACAAGAGACCCAGTACTTC. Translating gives CSARRRQETQYF.

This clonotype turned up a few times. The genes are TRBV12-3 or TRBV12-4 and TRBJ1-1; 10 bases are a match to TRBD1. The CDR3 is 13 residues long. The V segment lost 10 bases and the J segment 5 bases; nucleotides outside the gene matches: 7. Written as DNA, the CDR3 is TGTGCCACCTCTTGGACAGGGGGTACTGAAGCTTTCTTT. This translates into CATSWTGGTEAFF.

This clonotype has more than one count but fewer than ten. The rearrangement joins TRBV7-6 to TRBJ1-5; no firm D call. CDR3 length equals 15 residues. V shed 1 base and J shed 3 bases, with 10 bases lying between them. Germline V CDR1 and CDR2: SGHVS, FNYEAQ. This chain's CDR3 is CASSLVSATNQPQHF. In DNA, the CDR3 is TGTGCCAGCAGCTTAGTGTCAGCTACCAATCAGCCCCAGCATTTT. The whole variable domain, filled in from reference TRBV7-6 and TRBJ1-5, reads GAGVSQSPRYKVTKRGQDVALRCDPISGHVSLYWYRQALGQGPEFLTYFNYEAQQDKSGLPNDRFSAERPEGSISTLTIQRTEQRDSAMYRCASSLVSATNQPQHFGDGTRLSIL.

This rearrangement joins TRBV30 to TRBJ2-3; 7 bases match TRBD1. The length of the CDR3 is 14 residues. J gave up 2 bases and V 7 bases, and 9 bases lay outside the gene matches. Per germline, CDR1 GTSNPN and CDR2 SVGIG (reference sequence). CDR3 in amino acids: CALGGPITTDTQYF. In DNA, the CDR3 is TGTGCCTTAGGGGGCCCCATCACCACAGATACGCAGTATTTT.

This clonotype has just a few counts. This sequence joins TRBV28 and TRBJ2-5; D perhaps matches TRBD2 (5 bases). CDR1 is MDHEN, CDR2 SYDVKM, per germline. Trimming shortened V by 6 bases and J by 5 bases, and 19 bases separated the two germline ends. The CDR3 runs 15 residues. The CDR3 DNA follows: TGTGCCAGCAGCACCCACGGGGTTGGGGAGGAGACCCAGTACTTC. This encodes CASSTHGVGEETQYF.

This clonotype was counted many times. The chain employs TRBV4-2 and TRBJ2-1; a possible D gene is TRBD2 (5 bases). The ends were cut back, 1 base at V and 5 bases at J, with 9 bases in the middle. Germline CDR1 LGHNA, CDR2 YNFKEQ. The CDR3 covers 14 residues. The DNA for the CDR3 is TGTGCCAGCAGCCAAGCAAGTAGCGACAATGAGCAGTTCTTC. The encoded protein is CASSQASSDNEQFF.

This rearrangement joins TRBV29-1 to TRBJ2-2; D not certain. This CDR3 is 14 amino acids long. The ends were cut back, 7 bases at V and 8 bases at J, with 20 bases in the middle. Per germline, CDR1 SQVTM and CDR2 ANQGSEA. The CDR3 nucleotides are TGCAGCGCTGGGCAAGGAGCCCTTGGTGGGGAGCTGTTTTTT. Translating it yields CSAGQGALGGELFF.

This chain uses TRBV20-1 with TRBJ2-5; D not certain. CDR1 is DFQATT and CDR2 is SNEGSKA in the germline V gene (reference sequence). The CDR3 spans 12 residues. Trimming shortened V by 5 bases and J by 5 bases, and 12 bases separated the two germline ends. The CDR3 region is CSAYDGPETQYF. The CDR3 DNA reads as TGCAGTGCTTACGACGGACCGGAGACCCAGTACTTC.

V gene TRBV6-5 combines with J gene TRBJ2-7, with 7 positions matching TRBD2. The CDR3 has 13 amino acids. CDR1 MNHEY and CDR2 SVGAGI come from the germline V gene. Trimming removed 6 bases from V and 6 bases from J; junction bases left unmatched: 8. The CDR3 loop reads CASSRPGGGEQYF. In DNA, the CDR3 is TGTGCCAGCAGCCGACCCGGCGGGGGCGAGCAGTACTTC.

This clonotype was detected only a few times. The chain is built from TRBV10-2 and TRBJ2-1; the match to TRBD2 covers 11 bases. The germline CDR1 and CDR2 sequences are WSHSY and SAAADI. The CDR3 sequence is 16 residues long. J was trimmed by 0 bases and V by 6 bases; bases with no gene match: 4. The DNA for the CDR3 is TGCGCCAGCAGGAGCACTAGCGGGAGCTCCTACAATGAGCAGTTCTTC. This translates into CASRSTSGSSYNEQFF.

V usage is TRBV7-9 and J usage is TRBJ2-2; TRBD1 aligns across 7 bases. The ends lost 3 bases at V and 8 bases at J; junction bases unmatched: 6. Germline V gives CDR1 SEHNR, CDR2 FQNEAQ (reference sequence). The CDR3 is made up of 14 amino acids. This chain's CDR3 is CASSFRQGSGELFF. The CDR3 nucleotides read TGTGCCAGCAGCTTCCGACAGGGTTCTGGGGAGCTGTTTTTT.

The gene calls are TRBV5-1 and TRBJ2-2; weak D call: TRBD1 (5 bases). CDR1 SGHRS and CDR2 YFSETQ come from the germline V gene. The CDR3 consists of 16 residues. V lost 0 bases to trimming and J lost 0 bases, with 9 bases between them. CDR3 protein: CASSLDGRANTGELFF. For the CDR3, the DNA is TGCGCCAGCAGCTTGGATGGCAGGGCGAACACCGGGGAGCTGTTTTTT.

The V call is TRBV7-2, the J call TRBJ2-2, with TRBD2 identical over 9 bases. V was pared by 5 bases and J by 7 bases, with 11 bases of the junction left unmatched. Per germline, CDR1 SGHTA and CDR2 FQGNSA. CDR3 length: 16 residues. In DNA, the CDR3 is TGTGCCAGCAGCGGCCTTGAGCGGGGGGCGGGCGGGGAGCTGTTTTTT. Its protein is CASSGLERGAGGELFF.

As DNA, the CDR3 is TGCGCCAGCAGCTCCCAGGGGGCAAGGGATGAAAAACTGTTTTTT. Translating it yields CASSSQGARDEKLFF. J is TRBJ1-4 and V is TRBV5-1, with TRBD1 identical over 8 bases. Germline V gene lookup returns CDR1 SGHRS and CDR2 YFSETQ. The V and J ends lost 3 bases and 6 bases, in that order; junction bases with no gene match: 7. The CDR3 contains 15 residues.

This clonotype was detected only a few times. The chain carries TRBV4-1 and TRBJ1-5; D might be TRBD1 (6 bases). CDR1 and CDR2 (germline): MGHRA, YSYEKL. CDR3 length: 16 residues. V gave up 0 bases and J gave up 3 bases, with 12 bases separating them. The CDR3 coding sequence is TGCGCCAGCAGCCAAGAAGGGGGGGTGACCAATCAGCCCCAGCATTTT. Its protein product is CASSQEGGVTNQPQHF.

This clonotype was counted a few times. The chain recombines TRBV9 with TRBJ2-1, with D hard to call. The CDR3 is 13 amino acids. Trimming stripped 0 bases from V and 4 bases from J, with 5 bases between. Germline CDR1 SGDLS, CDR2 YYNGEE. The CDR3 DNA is TGTGCCAGCAGCGTAGTTCCGTACAATGAGCAGTTCTTC. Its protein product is CASSVVPYNEQFF.

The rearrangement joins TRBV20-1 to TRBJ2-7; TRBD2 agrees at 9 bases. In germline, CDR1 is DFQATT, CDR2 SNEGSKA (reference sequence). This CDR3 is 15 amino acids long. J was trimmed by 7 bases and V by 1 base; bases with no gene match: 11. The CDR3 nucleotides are TGCAGTGCTAGAGGCGGGGGTAGCGGGAGCCGAGAGCAGTACTTC. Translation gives CSARGGGSGSREQYF.

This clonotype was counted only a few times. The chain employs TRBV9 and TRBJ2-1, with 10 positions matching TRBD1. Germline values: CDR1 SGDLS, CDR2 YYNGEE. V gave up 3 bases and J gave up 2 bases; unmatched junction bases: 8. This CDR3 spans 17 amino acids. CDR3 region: CASSGPGQGFPYNEQFF. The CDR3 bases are TGTGCCAGCAGCGGGCCGGGACAGGGGTTCCCCTACAATGAGCAGTTCTTC. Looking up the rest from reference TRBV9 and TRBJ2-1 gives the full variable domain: DSGVTQTPKHLITATGQRVTLRCSPRSGDLSVYWYQQSLDQGLQFLIQYYNGEERAKGNILERFSAQQFPDLHSELNLSSLELGDSALYFCASSGPGQGFPYNEQFFGPGTRLTVL.

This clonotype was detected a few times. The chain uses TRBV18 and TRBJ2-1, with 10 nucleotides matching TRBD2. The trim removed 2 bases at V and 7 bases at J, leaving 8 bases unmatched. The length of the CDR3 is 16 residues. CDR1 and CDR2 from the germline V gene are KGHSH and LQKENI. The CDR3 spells CASSPFPASGRNEQFF. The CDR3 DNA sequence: TGTGCCAGCTCACCATTCCCGGCTAGCGGGAGAAATGAGCAGTTCTTC.

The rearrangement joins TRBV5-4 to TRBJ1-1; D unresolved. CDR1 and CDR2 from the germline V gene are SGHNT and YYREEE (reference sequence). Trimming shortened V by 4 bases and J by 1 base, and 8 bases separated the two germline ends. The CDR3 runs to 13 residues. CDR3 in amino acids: CASSAVGNTEAFF. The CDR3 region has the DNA TGTGCCAGCAGCGCAGTTGGGAACACTGAAGCTTTCTTT.

This CDR3 is CSADGQPQHF. CDR3 nucleotide sequence: TGCAGTGCGGATGGTCAGCCCCAGCATTTT. The chain links TRBV20-1 to TRBJ1-5, with D hard to call. The germline V gene encodes CDR1 DFQATT and CDR2 SNEGSKA (reference sequence). Between the trimmed V and J ends, which lost 6 bases and 6 bases, there was a span of 6 bases. The CDR3 totals 10 residues.

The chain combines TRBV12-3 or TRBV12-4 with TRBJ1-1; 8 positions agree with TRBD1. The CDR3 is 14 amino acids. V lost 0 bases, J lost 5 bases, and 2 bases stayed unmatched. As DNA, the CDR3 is TGTGCCAGCAGTTTAGCGGACAGGGTTACTGAAGCTTTCTTT. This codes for CASSLADRVTEAFF.

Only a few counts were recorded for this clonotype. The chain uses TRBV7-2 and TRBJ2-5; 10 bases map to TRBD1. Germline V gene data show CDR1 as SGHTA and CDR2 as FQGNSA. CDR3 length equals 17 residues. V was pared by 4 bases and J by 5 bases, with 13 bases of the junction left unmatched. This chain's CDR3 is CASSSAPGQGSWETQYF. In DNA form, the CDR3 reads TGTGCCAGCAGCTCAGCACCGGGACAGGGGTCTTGGGAGACCCAGTACTTC.

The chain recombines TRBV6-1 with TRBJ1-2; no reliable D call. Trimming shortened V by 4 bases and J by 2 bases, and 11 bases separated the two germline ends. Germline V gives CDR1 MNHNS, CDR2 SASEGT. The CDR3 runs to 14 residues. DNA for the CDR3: TGTGCCAGCAGTGCCGTAAGAAACAACTATGGCTACACCTTC. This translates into CASSAVRNNYGYTF.

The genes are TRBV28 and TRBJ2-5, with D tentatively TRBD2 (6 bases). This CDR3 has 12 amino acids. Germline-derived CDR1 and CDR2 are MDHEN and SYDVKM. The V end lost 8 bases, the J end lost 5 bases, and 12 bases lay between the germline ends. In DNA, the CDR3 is TGTGCCAGCGGATTTGGGGGGGAGACCCAGTACTTC. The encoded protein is CASGFGGETQYF. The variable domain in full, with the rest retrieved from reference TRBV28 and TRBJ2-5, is DVKVTQSSRYLVKRTGEKVFLECVQDMDHENMFWYRQDPGLGLRLIYFSYDVKMKEKGDIPEGYSVSREKKERFSLILESASTNQTSMYLCASGFGGETQYFGPGTRLLVL.

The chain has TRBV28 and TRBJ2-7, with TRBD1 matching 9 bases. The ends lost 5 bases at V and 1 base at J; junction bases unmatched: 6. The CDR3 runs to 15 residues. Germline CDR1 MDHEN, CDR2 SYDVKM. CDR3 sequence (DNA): TGTGCCAGCAGTCTACCCGGGACAGGGTCCTACGAGCAGTACTTC. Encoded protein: CASSLPGTGSYEQYF. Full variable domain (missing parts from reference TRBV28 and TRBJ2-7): DVKVTQSSRYLVKRTGEKVFLECVQDMDHENMFWYRQDPGLGLRLIYFSYDVKMKEKGDIPEGYSVSREKKERFSLILESASTNQTSMYLCASSLPGTGSYEQYFGPGTRLTVT.